This is a list of T cell receptor beta chains from one sample in a study of T cell repertoires in cytomegalovirus infection. Each CDR3 protein gets one entry after TCRdb re-called the reads with MiXCR. In the table there are approximately 140,000 distinct CDR3 sequences, about 24% of which are singletons. For these receptors, no antigen is known. The sequenced material came from PBMCs, sequenced either directly or after in vitro stimulation (not recorded which). Every receptor here comes from a human donor in good health (CMV status not recorded). Some clones in this sample may be carry-over from other donors' samples. The CDR3 runs from the conserved cysteine through the conserved F or W. A D gene is named only where the DNA matches it firmly. Size tells how often a clone was seen (once, few, many) or the class of an expanded clone, and some rows leave it out.

D gene: NA
J gene: TRBJ2-3
clone size: NA
V gene: TRBV27
CDR3 DNA: TGTGCCAGCAGTTTAAATCGAGATAGCACAGATACGCAGTATTTT
CDR3 protein: CASSLNRDSTDTQYF

D gene: NA
J gene: TRBJ2-5
clone size: NA
V gene: TRBV4-3
CDR3 DNA: TGCGCCAGCAGCCAAGATGGGCGGGGCCCCCGAGAGACCCAGTACTTC
CDR3 protein: CASSQDGRGPRETQYF

D gene: NA
J gene: TRBJ2-7
clone size: few
V gene: TRBV2
CDR3 DNA: TGTGCCAGCAGTGGCTCCGGGACTGTAAGCTCCTACGAGCAGTACTTC
CDR3 protein: CASSGSGTVSSYEQYF

D gene: TRBD2
J gene: TRBJ2-7
clone size: NA
V gene: TRBV5-4
CDR3 DNA: TGTGCCAGCAGCTCCGCAGCGGGAGTGGTTGAGCAGTACTTC
CDR3 protein: CASSSAAGVVEQYF

D gene: NA
J gene: TRBJ2-1
clone size: few
V gene: TRBV28
CDR3 DNA: TGTGCCAGCAGTTTATTGTTCGGGGATGACAGCTCCTACAATGAGCAGTTCTTC
CDR3 protein: CASSLLFGDDSSYNEQFF

D gene: TRBD1
J gene: TRBJ1-1
clone size: NA
V gene: TRBV24-1
CDR3 DNA: TGTGCCACCAGTGGAACAGGGGCTGTGAACACTGAAGCTTTCTTT
CDR3 protein: CATSGTGAVNTEAFF

D gene: TRBD2
J gene: TRBJ2-2
clone size: many
V gene: TRBV7-2
CDR3 DNA: TGTGCCAGCAGCTTGCGGCCGACTAGCGTCCCTCAGGGCACCGGGGAGCTGTTTTTT
CDR3 protein: CASSLRPTSVPQGTGELFF

D gene: TRBD1
J gene: TRBJ2-1
clone size: many
V gene: TRBV7-2
CDR3 DNA: TGTGCTAGCTTAAGGGACAGGACTCGGGATGAGCAGTTCTTC
CDR3 protein: CASLRDRTRDEQFF

D gene: NA
J gene: TRBJ2-1
clone size: few
V gene: TRBV11-2
CDR3 DNA: TGTGCCAGCAATAAGGCTAGCGCGTACAATGAGCAGTTCTTC
CDR3 protein: CASNKASAYNEQFF

D gene: TRBD2
J gene: TRBJ2-1
clone size: NA
V gene: TRBV12-3/TRBV12-4
CDR3 DNA: TGTGCCAGCAGTTTAAGTTTAGCGGGTACCTATTACAATGAGCAGTTCTTC
CDR3 protein: CASSLSLAGTYYNEQFF

D gene: NA
J gene: TRBJ2-7
clone size: many
V gene: TRBV7-2
CDR3 DNA: TGTGCCAGCACCCTAGGTCGAGGTTACTACGAGCAGTACTTC
CDR3 protein: CASTLGRGYYEQYF

D gene: NA
J gene: TRBJ1-5
clone size: NA
V gene: TRBV6-2/TRBV6-3
CDR3 DNA: TGTGCCAGCAGCAACACAGGGTATAGCCCGCCCCAGCATTTT
CDR3 protein: CASSNTGYSPPQHF

D gene: NA
J gene: TRBJ2-5
clone size: NA
V gene: TRBV4-1
CDR3 DNA: TGCGCCAGCAGCCAAGTCAGGCGTTCCCAAGAGACCCAGTACTTC
CDR3 protein: CASSQVRRSQETQYF

D gene: NA
J gene: TRBJ1-1
clone size: NA
V gene: TRBV30
CDR3 DNA: TGTGCCTGGAATCTGGGATTAGGGACTGAAGCTTTCTTT
CDR3 protein: CAWNLGLGTEAFF

D gene: TRBD1
J gene: TRBJ2-7
clone size: few
V gene: TRBV7-8
CDR3 DNA: TGTGCCAGCAGCCCTACGGACAGGGGGCCTGTCTACGAGCAGTACTTC
CDR3 protein: CASSPTDRGPVYEQYF

D gene: TRBD2
J gene: TRBJ2-1
clone size: few
V gene: TRBV6-1
CDR3 DNA: TGTGCCAGCAGTACCATTAGACTAGCGGGAGGCCCTAATGAGCAGTTCTTC
CDR3 protein: CASSTIRLAGGPNEQFF

D gene: NA
J gene: TRBJ2-1
clone size: NA
V gene: TRBV4-3
CDR3 DNA: TGCGCCAGCAGCCAACGACGAGACTACAATGAGCAGTTCTTC
CDR3 protein: CASSQRRDYNEQFF

D gene: NA
J gene: TRBJ2-7
clone size: NA
V gene: TRBV6-2/TRBV6-3
CDR3 DNA: TGTGCCAGCAGTTACGTCCCACGCGAGCAGTACTTC
CDR3 protein: CASSYVPREQYF

D gene: TRBD1
J gene: TRBJ1-1
clone size: NA
V gene: TRBV19
CDR3 DNA: TGTGCCAGTACCACCCTAATAGGGACAGGGGGCACTGAAGCTTTCTTT
CDR3 protein: CASTTLIGTGGTEAFF

D gene: NA
J gene: TRBJ1-5
clone size: many
V gene: TRBV7-8
CDR3 DNA: TGTGCCAGCAGCTTAGCGCCGAGGACGGTGGTCGGACAGCCCCAGCATTTT
CDR3 protein: CASSLAPRTVVGQPQHF

D gene: NA
J gene: TRBJ2-7
clone size: few
V gene: TRBV28
CDR3 DNA: TGTGCCAGCAGGACCGGAGGGGACTACGAGCAGTACTTC
CDR3 protein: CASRTGGDYEQYF

D gene: TRBD2
J gene: TRBJ2-3
clone size: few
V gene: TRBV12-3/TRBV12-4
CDR3 DNA: TGTGCCAGCCAAGCGGGGGGTACGCAGTATTTT
CDR3 protein: CASQAGGTQYF

D gene: TRBD2
J gene: TRBJ2-7
clone size: few
V gene: TRBV6-6
CDR3 DNA: TGTGCCAGCAGTTACGATCCGGGACTAGCGGGATACTACGAGCAGTACTTC
CDR3 protein: CASSYDPGLAGYYEQYF

D gene: NA
J gene: TRBJ1-4
clone size: NA
V gene: TRBV7-2
CDR3 DNA: TGTGCCAGCAGCTTCGGGGGGTTTGGGGAAAAACTGTTTTTT
CDR3 protein: CASSFGGFGEKLFF

D gene: NA
J gene: TRBJ2-2
clone size: many
V gene: TRBV11-1
CDR3 DNA: TGTGCCAGCAGCTCAGGACAGTTCGCCGGGGAGCTGTTTTTT
CDR3 protein: CASSSGQFAGELFF

D gene: NA
J gene: TRBJ2-7
clone size: NA
V gene: TRBV15
CDR3 DNA: TGTGCCACCAGCAGAGATCGATTTTCGGGGAATACCTACGAGCAGTACTTC
CDR3 protein: CATSRDRFSGNTYEQYF

D gene: TRBD2
J gene: TRBJ2-1
clone size: many
V gene: TRBV4-3
CDR3 DNA: TGCGCCAGCAGCCAATTCCCTAGCGGTCAAAGGGGCAATGAGCAGTTCTTC
CDR3 protein: CASSQFPSGQRGNEQFF

D gene: TRBD1
J gene: TRBJ2-5
clone size: many
V gene: TRBV7-2
CDR3 DNA: TGTGCCAGCAGCTCCGGACAGGTTCAAGAGACCCAGTACTTC
CDR3 protein: CASSSGQVQETQYF

D gene: NA
J gene: TRBJ2-7
clone size: NA
V gene: TRBV20-1
CDR3 DNA: TGCAGTGCGAACCGGGGTGACAGGTTCTCCTACGAGCAGTACTTC
CDR3 protein: CSANRGDRFSYEQYF

D gene: NA
J gene: TRBJ1-2
clone size: few
V gene: TRBV28
CDR3 DNA: TGTGCCAGCAGTTCCGGGACATACACCTTTAACTATGGCTACACCTTC
CDR3 protein: CASSSGTYTFNYGYTF

D gene: TRBD1
J gene: TRBJ2-2
clone size: NA
V gene: TRBV7-9
CDR3 DNA: TGTGCCAGCAGCGGAAGGACAGGGACCGGGGAGCTGTTTTTT
CDR3 protein: CASSGRTGTGELFF

D gene: TRBD2
J gene: TRBJ2-3
clone size: few
V gene: TRBV29-1
CDR3 DNA: TGCAGCGTTGTAAGGCTAGCGGAACCAGATACGCAGTATTTT
CDR3 protein: CSVVRLAEPDTQYF

D gene: NA
J gene: TRBJ1-5
clone size: NA
V gene: TRBV6-2/TRBV6-3
CDR3 DNA: TGTGCCAGCAGTTACCGAGGGGTGGGCAATCAGCCCCAGCATTTT
CDR3 protein: CASSYRGVGNQPQHF

D gene: TRBD1
J gene: TRBJ2-1
clone size: few
V gene: TRBV28
CDR3 DNA: TGTGCCAGCAGTTTGGTCCGGGACAGAAAGAACAATGAGCAGTTCTTC
CDR3 protein: CASSLVRDRKNNEQFF

D gene: TRBD1
J gene: TRBJ1-1
clone size: NA
V gene: TRBV11-3
CDR3 DNA: TGTGCCAGCAGACTGCAGGGGGTTCGGACTGAAGCTTTCTTT
CDR3 protein: CASRLQGVRTEAFF

D gene: TRBD1
J gene: TRBJ1-4
clone size: few
V gene: TRBV7-8
CDR3 DNA: TGTGCCAGCAGCGTAGAGGGGGCGGGTGGTGAAAAACTGTTTTTT
CDR3 protein: CASSVEGAGGEKLFF

D gene: TRBD1
J gene: TRBJ2-6
clone size: NA
V gene: TRBV14
CDR3 DNA: TGTGCCAGCAGCCCATTTCCGGGACAGGGGTCTGGGGCCAACGTCCTGACTTTC
CDR3 protein: CASSPFPGQGSGANVLTF

D gene: NA
J gene: TRBJ1-5
clone size: few
V gene: TRBV30
CDR3 DNA: TGTGCCATGGGGGGCGGCAATCAGCCCCAGCATTTT
CDR3 protein: CAMGGGNQPQHF

D gene: NA
J gene: TRBJ2-1
clone size: few
V gene: TRBV7-2
CDR3 DNA: TGTGCCAGCAGCTTGAGCGGAAACAATGAGCAGTTCTTC
CDR3 protein: CASSLSGNNEQFF

D gene: NA
J gene: TRBJ2-7
clone size: few
V gene: TRBV11-1
CDR3 DNA: TGTGCCAGCAGCTTAGCGCACGGAACCTACGAGCAGTACTTC
CDR3 protein: CASSLAHGTYEQYF

D gene: NA
J gene: TRBJ2-2
clone size: NA
V gene: TRBV20-1
CDR3 DNA: TGCAGTGCTACGGCGGAGCCCACCGGGGAGCTGTTTTTT
CDR3 protein: CSATAEPTGELFF

D gene: NA
J gene: TRBJ1-2
clone size: NA
V gene: TRBV7-9
CDR3 DNA: TGTGCCAGCAGCTTAGACGGTAATGGCTACACCTTC
CDR3 protein: CASSLDGNGYTF

D gene: NA
J gene: TRBJ2-7
clone size: many
V gene: TRBV4-2
CDR3 DNA: TGTGCCAGCAGCCAGGAGCACCGATACGAGCAGTACTTC
CDR3 protein: CASSQEHRYEQYF

D gene: TRBD2
J gene: TRBJ2-1
clone size: NA
V gene: TRBV15
CDR3 DNA: TGTGCCACCAGCGCCAGACTAGCGGGAGAGCAGTTCTTC
CDR3 protein: CATSARLAGEQFF

D gene: NA
J gene: TRBJ2-2
clone size: NA
V gene: TRBV2
CDR3 DNA: TGTGCCAGCAGTGGGCAGGCGAACACCGGGGAGCTGTTTTTT
CDR3 protein: CASSGQANTGELFF

D gene: NA
J gene: TRBJ2-3
clone size: few
V gene: TRBV11-3
CDR3 DNA: TGTGCCAGCAGCCCACCATCCCAAAGCACAGATACGCAGTATTTT
CDR3 protein: CASSPPSQSTDTQYF

D gene: NA
J gene: TRBJ1-5
clone size: NA
V gene: TRBV4-2
CDR3 DNA: TGTGCCAGCAGCCAAGAAGAGGGACGGGGCAATCAGCCCCAGCATTTT
CDR3 protein: CASSQEEGRGNQPQHF

D gene: NA
J gene: TRBJ1-4
clone size: many
V gene: TRBV19
CDR3 DNA: TGTGCCAGTCGCTCAATTGACAGGACTAATGAAAAACTGTTTTTT
CDR3 protein: CASRSIDRTNEKLFF

D gene: TRBD2
J gene: TRBJ2-7
clone size: many
V gene: TRBV7-2
CDR3 DNA: TGTGCCAGCAGCTTCGGGGGAGGGCCATACGAGCAGTACTTC
CDR3 protein: CASSFGGGPYEQYF

D gene: TRBD2
J gene: TRBJ2-3
clone size: NA
V gene: TRBV24-1
CDR3 DNA: TGTGCCACCAGTGACCGGATAGCGGGAGAGTCAGATACGCAGTATTTT
CDR3 protein: CATSDRIAGESDTQYF

D gene: NA
J gene: TRBJ1-2
clone size: NA
V gene: TRBV28
CDR3 DNA: TGTGCCAGCAGTCCATATGGGACCGGGAACTATGGCTACACCTTC
CDR3 protein: CASSPYGTGNYGYTF

D gene: NA
J gene: TRBJ2-7
clone size: NA
V gene: TRBV7-2
CDR3 DNA: TGTGCCAGCAGCCGGGACGCCTCCTACGAGCAGTACTTC
CDR3 protein: CASSRDASYEQYF